The T cell receptor beta chain under discussion was sequenced for a study of T cell repertoires in cytomegalovirus infection. As for the study in general: Public signatures in TCR beta pointed to CMV infection and matching HLA type.

TCRdb fed the reads into MiXCR, producing one record per CDR3 protein. The repertoire has hundreds of thousands of distinct CDR3 sequences, 35% to 45% of them found once; the top ten carry 2.8%. This clonotype was seen at least ten times. The CDR3 is 14 amino acids. The V gene's germline CDR1 is SEHNR and CDR2 FQNEAQ (reference sequence). Losses at the gene ends were 4 bases for V and 3 bases for J; bases not matched to a gene: 5. J is TRBJ2-5 and V is TRBV7-9, with 7 bases identical to TRBD1. This clonotype was sampled from a human donor in good health (CMV status not recorded). Some clones in this sample may be carry-over from other donors' samples. Sample: PBMCs. CDR3 amino acids: CASSSRQGKETQYF. In DNA form, the CDR3 reads TGTGCCAGCAGCTCTAGACAGGGTAAAGAGACCCAGTACTTC.